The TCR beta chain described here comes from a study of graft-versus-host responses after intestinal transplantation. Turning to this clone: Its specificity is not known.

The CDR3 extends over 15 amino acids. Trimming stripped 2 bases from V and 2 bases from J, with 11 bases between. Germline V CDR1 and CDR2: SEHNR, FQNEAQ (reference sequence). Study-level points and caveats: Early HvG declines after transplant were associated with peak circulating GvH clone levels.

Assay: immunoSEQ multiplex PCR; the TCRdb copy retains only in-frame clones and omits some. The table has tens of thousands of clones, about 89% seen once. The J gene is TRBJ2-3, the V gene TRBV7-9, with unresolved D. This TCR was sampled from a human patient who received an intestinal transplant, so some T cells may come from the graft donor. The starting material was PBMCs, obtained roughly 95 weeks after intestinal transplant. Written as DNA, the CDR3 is TGTGCCAGCAGCTTACCTAATGCGGTCACAGATACGCAGTATTTT. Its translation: CASSLPNAVTDTQYF.